This is a list of T cell receptor beta chains from one sample in a study of blood T cell repertoires in COVID-19. Data came from immunoSEQ multiplex PCR; TCRdb stores just in-frame clones and leaves some out. Seen here are hundreds of thousands of clones, roughly 90% observed once, and the top ten hold around 3%. Sequencing was performed on PBMCs or T cells enriched from blood (not recorded which). Receptor source: a woman aged 45 to 65 who had recovered from COVID-19. Each CDR3 is given with its conserved first and last residue. The order of the fields is clone size, V gene, D gene, J gene, CDR3 DNA, CDR3 protein. The D gene is left open where the match is weak. Size is stated for part of the rows, as once, few or many counts, or as a class when the clone is expanded.

abundance: NA; v_gene: TRBV7-9; d_gene: NA; j_gene: TRBJ1-3; CDR3nt: TGTGCCAGCAGCTTAGGACAACCATCCTCTGGAAACACCATATATTTT; CDR3aa: CASSLGQPSSGNTIYF
abundance: few; v_gene: TRBV14; d_gene: NA; j_gene: TRBJ1-2; CDR3nt: TGTGCCAGCAGCGACCCGGGAGGGACTGTCGGCTACACCTTC; CDR3aa: CASSDPGGTVGYTF
abundance: NA; v_gene: TRBV6-6; d_gene: NA; j_gene: TRBJ2-7; CDR3nt: TGTGCCAGCAGTTCGACGGGGGAGGACGAGCAGTACTTC; CDR3aa: CASSSTGEDEQYF
abundance: NA; v_gene: TRBV19; d_gene: TRBD1; j_gene: TRBJ1-2; CDR3nt: TGTGCCAGTAGTACCCGAGAAGGGACAGCCGGCTACACCTTC; CDR3aa: CASSTREGTAGYTF
abundance: NA; v_gene: TRBV4-2; d_gene: TRBD2; j_gene: TRBJ2-6; CDR3nt: TGTGCCAGCAGCCAAGTGGTGTTAGCGGGAGGTGGGGCCAACGTCCTGACTTTC; CDR3aa: CASSQVVLAGGGANVLTF
abundance: once; v_gene: TRBV28; d_gene: TRBD2; j_gene: TRBJ2-1; CDR3nt: TGTGCCAGCAGTCCCCGCACAGCGGGAGGGCCGAATGAGCAGTTCTTC; CDR3aa: CASSPRTAGGPNEQFF
abundance: NA; v_gene: TRBV6-5; d_gene: TRBD1; j_gene: TRBJ2-2; CDR3nt: TGTGCCAGCAGCTTACAGGGGGCGGACGGGGAGCTGTTTTTT; CDR3aa: CASSLQGADGELFF
abundance: NA; v_gene: TRBV11-3; d_gene: TRBD2; j_gene: TRBJ2-3; CDR3nt: TGTGCCAGCAGCTTATCCGGTGTGGGGGGGGATACGCAGTATTTT; CDR3aa: CASSLSGVGGDTQYF
abundance: NA; v_gene: TRBV27; d_gene: TRBD2; j_gene: TRBJ2-7; CDR3nt: TGTGCCAGCAGTTTAACCGAAAGCGGGGGTCACTCCTACGAGCAGTACTTC; CDR3aa: CASSLTESGGHSYEQYF
abundance: NA; v_gene: TRBV4-1; d_gene: TRBD2; j_gene: TRBJ2-1; CDR3nt: TGCGCCAGCAGCCAAGATCACGCGGGAGGACTCTACAATGAGCAGTTCTTC; CDR3aa: CASSQDHAGGLYNEQFF
abundance: NA; v_gene: TRBV29-1; d_gene: TRBD2; j_gene: TRBJ2-1; CDR3nt: TGCAGCGTTGAGGGCCGCGGGACTATTGGACACAATGAGCAGTTCTTC; CDR3aa: CSVEGRGTIGHNEQFF
abundance: once; v_gene: TRBV6-2/TRBV6-3; d_gene: NA; j_gene: TRBJ1-2; CDR3nt: TGTGCCAGCAGTTACACAGGGTTTTTCTATGGCTACACCTTC; CDR3aa: CASSYTGFFYGYTF
abundance: NA; v_gene: TRBV12-3/TRBV12-4; d_gene: TRBD1; j_gene: TRBJ1-2; CDR3nt: TGTGCCAGCAGTGAAGTTGACAGGGATGGCTACACCTTC; CDR3aa: CASSEVDRDGYTF
abundance: NA; v_gene: TRBV7-9; d_gene: NA; j_gene: TRBJ1-2; CDR3nt: TGTGCCAGCAGCTTACTCTCGGGGGAGCTCTATGGCTACACCTTC; CDR3aa: CASSLLSGELYGYTF
abundance: NA; v_gene: TRBV7-3; d_gene: TRBD1; j_gene: TRBJ2-1; CDR3nt: TGTGCCAGCAGCTACAGGACAGGGAATGAGCAGTTCTTC; CDR3aa: CASSYRTGNEQFF
abundance: NA; v_gene: TRBV5-1; d_gene: TRBD2; j_gene: TRBJ2-7; CDR3nt: TGCGCCAGCAGCTTGGGGACTAGCGGGTCCTCCTACGAGCAGTACTTC; CDR3aa: CASSLGTSGSSYEQYF
abundance: NA; v_gene: TRBV5-5; d_gene: NA; j_gene: TRBJ1-5; CDR3nt: TGTGCCAGCAGCGCCCGACAGGATAGCAATCAGCCCCAGCATTTT; CDR3aa: CASSARQDSNQPQHF
abundance: NA; v_gene: TRBV1; d_gene: NA; j_gene: TRBJ1-5; CDR3nt: TGCACCAGCAGCCAAGATCAGGTTCAGCCCCAGCATTTT; CDR3aa: CTSSQDQVQPQHF
abundance: NA; v_gene: TRBV28; d_gene: TRBD2; j_gene: TRBJ2-5; CDR3nt: TGTGCCAGCAGCTTCGGACTAGCGGGGGAACAAGAGACCCAGTACTTC; CDR3aa: CASSFGLAGEQETQYF
abundance: NA; v_gene: TRBV28; d_gene: TRBD1; j_gene: TRBJ2-3; CDR3nt: TGTGCCAGCAGTTTGATCGGGACAGGTTCCACAGATACGCAGTATTTT; CDR3aa: CASSLIGTGSTDTQYF
abundance: NA; v_gene: TRBV5-6; d_gene: TRBD1; j_gene: TRBJ2-1; CDR3nt: TGTGCCAGCAGTCGGACAGGGGATAATTACAATGAGCAGTTCTTC; CDR3aa: CASSRTGDNYNEQFF
abundance: NA; v_gene: TRBV7-9; d_gene: TRBD1; j_gene: TRBJ2-2; CDR3nt: TGTGCCAGCAGGGCTGGTACAGGGGACACCGGGGAGCTGTTTTTT; CDR3aa: CASRAGTGDTGELFF
abundance: NA; v_gene: TRBV2; d_gene: NA; j_gene: TRBJ2-7; CDR3nt: TGTGCCAGCAGGGAGGGACAGACCTACGAGCAGTACTTC; CDR3aa: CASREGQTYEQYF
abundance: NA; v_gene: TRBV7-2; d_gene: NA; j_gene: TRBJ2-3; CDR3nt: TGTGCCAGCAGCCTTAGCGGTAACACGGTCGATACGCAGTATTTT; CDR3aa: CASSLSGNTVDTQYF
abundance: NA; v_gene: TRBV14; d_gene: NA; j_gene: TRBJ1-2; CDR3nt: TGTGCCAGCAGCCTCCGACTAGATGGTCCCTATGGCTACACCTTC; CDR3aa: CASSLRLDGPYGYTF
abundance: few; v_gene: TRBV7-8; d_gene: NA; j_gene: TRBJ2-1; CDR3nt: TGTGCCAGCAGCGGCTCCGGGACTTACAATGAGCAGTTCTTC; CDR3aa: CASSGSGTYNEQFF
abundance: NA; v_gene: TRBV5-1; d_gene: NA; j_gene: TRBJ2-7; CDR3nt: TGCGCCAGCAGCTTAGGGGAAGAGCAGTACTTC; CDR3aa: CASSLGEEQYF
abundance: NA; v_gene: TRBV7-2; d_gene: TRBD2; j_gene: TRBJ2-5; CDR3nt: TGTGCCAGCAGCTCCACAAGAGCGGGAGGGGAGACCCAGTACTTC; CDR3aa: CASSSTRAGGETQYF
abundance: NA; v_gene: TRBV25-1; d_gene: TRBD1; j_gene: TRBJ1-1; CDR3nt: TGTGCCAGCAGTGAAATTGGGCAGGGGGCCAAGGACACTGAAGCTTTCTTT; CDR3aa: CASSEIGQGAKDTEAFF
abundance: NA; v_gene: TRBV28; d_gene: TRBD2; j_gene: TRBJ2-1; CDR3nt: TGTGCCAGCAGTACCCGGACTAGCGGGATAGGAGAGCAGTTCTTC; CDR3aa: CASSTRTSGIGEQFF
abundance: NA; v_gene: TRBV15; d_gene: TRBD2; j_gene: TRBJ2-7; CDR3nt: TGTGCCACCAGCGACCTTGGGCTAGCGGGAGGCGAGCAGTACTTC; CDR3aa: CATSDLGLAGGEQYF
abundance: NA; v_gene: TRBV6-1; d_gene: NA; j_gene: TRBJ1-2; CDR3nt: TGTGCCAGCAGTGAAACGGACATTAACTATGGCTACACCTTC; CDR3aa: CASSETDINYGYTF
abundance: NA; v_gene: TRBV5-6; d_gene: NA; j_gene: TRBJ1-2; CDR3nt: TGTGCCAGCAGCGTCCGTGGGAATGACAGAAATGGCTACACCTTC; CDR3aa: CASSVRGNDRNGYTF
abundance: NA; v_gene: TRBV5-8; d_gene: NA; j_gene: TRBJ1-5; CDR3nt: TGTGCCAGCAGCTTGGGTACAGATCAGCCCCAGCATTTT; CDR3aa: CASSLGTDQPQHF
abundance: NA; v_gene: TRBV5-8; d_gene: TRBD1; j_gene: TRBJ1-1; CDR3nt: TGTGCCAGCAGCCCCAGGGGGTCGGGGCGAGGCACTGAAGCTTTCTTT; CDR3aa: CASSPRGSGRGTEAFF
abundance: NA; v_gene: TRBV27; d_gene: TRBD2; j_gene: TRBJ2-1; CDR3nt: TGTGCCAGCAGCGAACGGGAGGGCCGGGGTAGTGAGCAGTTCTTC; CDR3aa: CASSEREGRGSEQFF
abundance: NA; v_gene: TRBV19; d_gene: NA; j_gene: TRBJ1-2; CDR3nt: TGTGCCAGCAGGGAAGTCAACTATGGCTACACCTTC; CDR3aa: CASREVNYGYTF
abundance: once; v_gene: TRBV13; d_gene: NA; j_gene: TRBJ1-2; CDR3nt: TGTGCCAGCAGCGCGACGAAACAGGGTGGATATGGCTACACCTTC; CDR3aa: CASSATKQGGYGYTF
abundance: NA; v_gene: TRBV6-2/TRBV6-3; d_gene: NA; j_gene: TRBJ2-7; CDR3nt: TGTGCCAGCAGTTACTTTCCCGCCTACGAGCAGTACTTC; CDR3aa: CASSYFPAYEQYF
abundance: NA; v_gene: TRBV6-5; d_gene: NA; j_gene: TRBJ1-1; CDR3nt: TGTGCCAGCAGTTACTCGCCCCCGGAGGGGCCGACTGAAGCTTTCTTT; CDR3aa: CASSYSPPEGPTEAFF
abundance: NA; v_gene: TRBV28; d_gene: TRBD1; j_gene: TRBJ2-5; CDR3nt: TGTGCCAGCAGTGGCACCGGGACAGGGGATTTCCAAGAGACCCAGTACTTC; CDR3aa: CASSGTGTGDFQETQYF
abundance: NA; v_gene: TRBV7-2; d_gene: NA; j_gene: TRBJ2-7; CDR3nt: TGTGCCAGCAGCCCAGACAGGTATTCCCGCGAGCAGTACTTC; CDR3aa: CASSPDRYSREQYF
abundance: NA; v_gene: TRBV18; d_gene: NA; j_gene: TRBJ2-2; CDR3nt: TGTGCCAGCTTAGAGACAGGAACCACCGGGGAGCTGTTTTTT; CDR3aa: CASLETGTTGELFF
abundance: NA; v_gene: TRBV28; d_gene: TRBD1; j_gene: TRBJ1-5; CDR3nt: TGTGCCAGCAGTTCCACAGGGGCGAGACAGCCCCAGCATTTT; CDR3aa: CASSSTGARQPQHF
abundance: NA; v_gene: TRBV28; d_gene: TRBD1; j_gene: TRBJ1-2; CDR3nt: TGTGCCAGCAGTTTATTTCGACAGGGGGGAGGCTACACCTTC; CDR3aa: CASSLFRQGGGYTF
abundance: NA; v_gene: TRBV2; d_gene: TRBD2; j_gene: TRBJ2-1; CDR3nt: TGTGCCAGCAGTGACACTAGCGGACCGGGCGTTGAGCAGTTCTTC; CDR3aa: CASSDTSGPGVEQFF
abundance: NA; v_gene: TRBV5-4; d_gene: NA; j_gene: TRBJ1-2; CDR3nt: TGTGCCAGCAGCCGACAGGTGAAGGGAGAAGGCTACACCTTC; CDR3aa: CASSRQVKGEGYTF